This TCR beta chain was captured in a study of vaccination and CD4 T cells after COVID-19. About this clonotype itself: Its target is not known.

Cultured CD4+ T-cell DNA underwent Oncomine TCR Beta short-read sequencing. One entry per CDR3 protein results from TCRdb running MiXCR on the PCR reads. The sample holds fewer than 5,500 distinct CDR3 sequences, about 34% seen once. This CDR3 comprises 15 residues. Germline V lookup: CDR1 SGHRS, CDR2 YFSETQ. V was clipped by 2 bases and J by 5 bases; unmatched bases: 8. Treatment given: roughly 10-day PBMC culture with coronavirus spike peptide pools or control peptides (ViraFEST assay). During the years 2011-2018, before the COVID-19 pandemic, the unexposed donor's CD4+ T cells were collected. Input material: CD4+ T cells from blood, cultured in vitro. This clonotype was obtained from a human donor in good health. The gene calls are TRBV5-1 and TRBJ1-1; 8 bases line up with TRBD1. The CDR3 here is CASSFDGQGNTEAFF. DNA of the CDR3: TGCGCCAGCAGCTTTGACGGACAGGGTAATACTGAAGCTTTCTTT.